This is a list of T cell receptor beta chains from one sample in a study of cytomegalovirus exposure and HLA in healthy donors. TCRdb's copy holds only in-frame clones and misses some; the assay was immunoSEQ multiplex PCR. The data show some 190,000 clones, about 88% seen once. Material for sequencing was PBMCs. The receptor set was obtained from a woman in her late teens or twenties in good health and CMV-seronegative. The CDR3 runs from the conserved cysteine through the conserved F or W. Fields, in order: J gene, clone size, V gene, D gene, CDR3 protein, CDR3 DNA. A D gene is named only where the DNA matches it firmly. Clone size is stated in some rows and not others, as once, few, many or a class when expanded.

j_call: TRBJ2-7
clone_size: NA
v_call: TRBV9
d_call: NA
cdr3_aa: CASGGGVGFYEQYF
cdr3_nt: TGTGCCAGCGGGGGCGGCGTCGGATTCTACGAGCAGTACTTC

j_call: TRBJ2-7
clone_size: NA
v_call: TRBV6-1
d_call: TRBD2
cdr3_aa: CASSEFRLAGVGAQGGYEQYF
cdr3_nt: TGTGCCAGCAGTGAATTTCGACTAGCGGGAGTAGGCGCCCAGGGAGGCTACGAGCAGTACTTC

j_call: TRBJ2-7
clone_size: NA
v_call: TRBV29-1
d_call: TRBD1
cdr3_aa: CSIQPGQGDYEQYF
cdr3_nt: TGCAGCATTCAGCCGGGACAGGGAGACTACGAGCAGTACTTC

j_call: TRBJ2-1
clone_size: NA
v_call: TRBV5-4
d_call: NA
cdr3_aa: CASSLSGGLNNEQFF
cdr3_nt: TGTGCCAGCAGCTTGTCAGGAGGACTCAACAATGAGCAGTTCTTC

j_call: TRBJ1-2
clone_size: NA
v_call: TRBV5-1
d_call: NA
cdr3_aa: CASWAGGFNYGYTF
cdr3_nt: TGCGCCAGCTGGGCCGGGGGTTTTAACTATGGCTACACCTTC

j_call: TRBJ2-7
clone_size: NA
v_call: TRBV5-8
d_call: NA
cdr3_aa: CASSYTTGSYEQYF
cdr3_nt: TGTGCCAGCAGCTACACGACAGGTTCCTACGAGCAGTACTTC

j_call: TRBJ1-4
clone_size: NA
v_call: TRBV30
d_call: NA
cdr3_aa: CAWREPGSSTNEKLFF
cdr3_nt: TGTGCCTGGAGGGAGCCCGGGAGCTCAACTAATGAAAAACTGTTTTTT

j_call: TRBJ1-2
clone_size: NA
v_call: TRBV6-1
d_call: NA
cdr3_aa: CASSEEGVFYGYTF
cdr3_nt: TGTGCCAGCAGTGAAGAGGGGGTCTTCTATGGCTACACCTTC

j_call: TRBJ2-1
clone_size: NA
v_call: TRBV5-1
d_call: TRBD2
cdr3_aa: CASSVGLAGGKGQFF
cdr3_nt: TGCGCCAGCAGCGTGGGACTAGCGGGAGGAAAAGGGCAGTTCTTC

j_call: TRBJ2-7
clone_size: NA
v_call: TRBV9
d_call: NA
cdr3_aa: CASSPDGSSYEQYF
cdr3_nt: TGTGCCAGCAGCCCGGACGGGAGCTCCTACGAGCAGTACTTC

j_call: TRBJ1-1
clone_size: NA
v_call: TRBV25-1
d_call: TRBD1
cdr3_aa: CASSKPTGLNTEAFF
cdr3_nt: TGTGCCAGCAGTAAACCGACAGGGTTGAACACTGAAGCTTTCTTT

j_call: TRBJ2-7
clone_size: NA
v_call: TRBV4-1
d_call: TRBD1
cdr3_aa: CASSQGGTGMAYEQYF
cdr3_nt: TGCGCCAGCAGCCAAGGCGGGACAGGGATGGCCTACGAGCAGTACTTC

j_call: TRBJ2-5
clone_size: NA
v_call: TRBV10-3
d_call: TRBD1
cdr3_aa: CAISGSGQGGETQYF
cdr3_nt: TGTGCCATCAGTGGTTCCGGACAGGGGGGAGAGACCCAGTACTTC

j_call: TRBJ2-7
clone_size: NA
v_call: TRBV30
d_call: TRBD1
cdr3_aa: CAADRGFTGDEQYF
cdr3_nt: TGTGCCGCCGATAGGGGTTTCACAGGGGACGAGCAGTACTTC

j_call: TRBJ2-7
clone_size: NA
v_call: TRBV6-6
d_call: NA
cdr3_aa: CASSPPSREQYF
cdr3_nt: TGTGCCAGCAGTCCACCAAGTAGAGAGCAGTACTTC

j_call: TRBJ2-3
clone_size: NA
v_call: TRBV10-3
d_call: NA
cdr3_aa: CAIRAGSTDTQYF
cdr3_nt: TGTGCCATCAGGGCGGGGAGCACAGATACGCAGTATTTT

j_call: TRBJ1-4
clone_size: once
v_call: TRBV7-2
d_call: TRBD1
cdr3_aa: CASSLGQVQKLFF
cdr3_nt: TGTGCCAGCAGTTTGGGACAGGTACAAAAACTGTTTTTT

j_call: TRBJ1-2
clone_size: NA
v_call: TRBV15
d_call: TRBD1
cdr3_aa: CATSKDRGPYGYTF
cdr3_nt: TGTGCCACCAGCAAGGACAGGGGACCTTATGGCTACACCTTC

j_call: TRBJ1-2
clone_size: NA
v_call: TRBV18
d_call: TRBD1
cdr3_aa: CASSPLSRDRGPNGYTF
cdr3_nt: TGTGCCAGCTCACCGCTGAGCCGGGACAGGGGGCCGAATGGCTACACCTTC

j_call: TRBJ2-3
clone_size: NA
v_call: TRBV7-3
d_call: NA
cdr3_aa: CASSPAGELSHTQYF
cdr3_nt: TGTGCCAGCAGCCCGGCCGGGGAACTCTCCCATACGCAGTATTTT

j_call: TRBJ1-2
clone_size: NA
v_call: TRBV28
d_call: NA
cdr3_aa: CASSLDSRGYTF
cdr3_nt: TGTGCCAGCAGTTTGGACAGTAGAGGCTACACCTTC

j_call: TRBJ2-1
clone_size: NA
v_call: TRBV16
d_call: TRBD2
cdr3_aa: CASSPGPSGKQFF
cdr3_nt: TGTGCCAGCAGCCCCGGGCCTAGCGGTAAGCAGTTCTTC

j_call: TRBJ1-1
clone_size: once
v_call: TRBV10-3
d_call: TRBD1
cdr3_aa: CANRQGQNTEAFF
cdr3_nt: TGTGCCAACCGACAGGGGCAGAACACTGAAGCTTTCTTT

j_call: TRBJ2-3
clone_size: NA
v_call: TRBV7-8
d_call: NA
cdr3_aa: CASSVAGGGTDTQYF
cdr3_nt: TGTGCCAGCAGCGTCGCCGGAGGGGGCACAGATACGCAGTATTTT

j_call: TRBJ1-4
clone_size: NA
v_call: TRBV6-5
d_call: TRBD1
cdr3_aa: CASSRTGSNEKLFF
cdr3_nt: TGTGCCAGCAGCCGGACAGGCTCTAATGAAAAACTGTTTTTT

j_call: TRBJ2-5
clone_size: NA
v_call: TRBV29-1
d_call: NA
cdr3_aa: CSVYRTPRGETQYF
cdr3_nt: TGCAGCGTCTATCGTACCCCCCGAGGAGAGACCCAGTACTTC

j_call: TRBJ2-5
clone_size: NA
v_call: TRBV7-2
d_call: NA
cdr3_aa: CASSLVSGPGETQYF
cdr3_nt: TGTGCCAGCAGCTTAGTATCAGGCCCCGGAGAGACCCAGTACTTC

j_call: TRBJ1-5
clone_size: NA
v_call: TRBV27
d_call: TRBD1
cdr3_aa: CASRRGGQGNQPQHF
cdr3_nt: TGTGCCAGCAGGCGTGGAGGACAGGGCAATCAGCCCCAGCATTTT

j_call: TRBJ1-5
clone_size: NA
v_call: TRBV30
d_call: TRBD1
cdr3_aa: CAWSTDRGNQPQHF
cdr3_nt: TGTGCCTGGAGTACCGACAGGGGCAATCAGCCCCAGCATTTT

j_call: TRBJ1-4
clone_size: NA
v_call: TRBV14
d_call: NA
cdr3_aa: CASSPQGGASWKLFF
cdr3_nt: TGTGCCAGCAGCCCCCAAGGTGGGGCAAGTTGGAAACTGTTTTTT

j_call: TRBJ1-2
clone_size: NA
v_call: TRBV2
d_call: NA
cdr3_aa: CASRVLAFYGYTF
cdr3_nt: TGTGCCAGCCGGGTTCTGGCCTTCTATGGCTACACCTTC

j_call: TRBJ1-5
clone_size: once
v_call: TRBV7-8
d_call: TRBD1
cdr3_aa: CASSLAASRGLGQPQHF
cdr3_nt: TGTGCCAGCAGCTTAGCAGCTTCCAGGGGGCTCGGTCAGCCCCAGCATTTT

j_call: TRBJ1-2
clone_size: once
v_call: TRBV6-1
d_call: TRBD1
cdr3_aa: CASSAHTGGDGARYGYTF
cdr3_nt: TGTGCCAGCAGTGCCCATACAGGGGGCGATGGGGCGCGCTATGGCTACACCTTC

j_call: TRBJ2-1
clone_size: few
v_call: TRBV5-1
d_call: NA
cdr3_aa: CASSPRSGVSNEQFF
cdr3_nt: TGCGCCAGCAGCCCACGCTCAGGGGTGAGCAATGAGCAGTTCTTC

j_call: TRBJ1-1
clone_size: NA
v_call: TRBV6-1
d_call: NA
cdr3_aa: CASSVWAGKNEAFF
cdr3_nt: TGTGCCAGCAGTGTTTGGGCGGGGAAGAATGAAGCTTTCTTT

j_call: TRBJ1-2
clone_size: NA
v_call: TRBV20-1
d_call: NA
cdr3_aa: CRGRADYGYTF
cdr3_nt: TGCAGGGGGAGGGCGGACTATGGCTACACCTTC

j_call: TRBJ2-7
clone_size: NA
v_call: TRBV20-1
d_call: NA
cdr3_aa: CSGAEGYEQYF
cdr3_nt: TGCAGTGGGGCCGAGGGCTACGAGCAGTACTTC

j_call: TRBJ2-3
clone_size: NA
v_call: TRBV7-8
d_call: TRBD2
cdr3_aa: CASSFSGRATSGTDTQYF
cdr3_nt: TGTGCCAGCAGCTTTAGCGGGAGGGCCACATCGGGCACAGATACGCAGTATTTT

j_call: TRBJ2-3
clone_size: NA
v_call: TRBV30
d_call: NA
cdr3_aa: CAWVRQAFGTDTQYF
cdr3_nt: TGTGCCTGGGTTAGACAGGCCTTCGGCACAGATACGCAGTATTTT

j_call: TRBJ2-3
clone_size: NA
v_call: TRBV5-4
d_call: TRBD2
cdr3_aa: CASSRTSGGARTDTQYF
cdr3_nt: TGTGCCAGCAGCCGGACTAGCGGGGGGGCCCGCACAGATACGCAGTATTTT

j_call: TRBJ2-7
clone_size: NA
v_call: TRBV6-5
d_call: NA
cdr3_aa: CASSAWTDNEQYF
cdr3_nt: TGTGCCAGCAGTGCCTGGACAGACAACGAGCAGTACTTC

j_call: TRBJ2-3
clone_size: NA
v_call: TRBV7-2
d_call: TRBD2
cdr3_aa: CASSTTGTSGSSTDTQYF
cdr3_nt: TGTGCCAGCAGCACAACCGGGACTAGCGGGTCTAGCACAGATACGCAGTATTTT

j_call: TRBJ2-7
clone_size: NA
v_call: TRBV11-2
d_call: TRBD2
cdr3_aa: CASSSFERTSEQYF
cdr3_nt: TGTGCCAGCAGCTCCTTCGAGAGGACTAGCGAGCAGTACTTC

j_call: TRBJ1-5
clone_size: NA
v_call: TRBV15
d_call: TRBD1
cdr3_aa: CATSGVGQDLNQPQHF
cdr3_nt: TGTGCCACCAGCGGGGTAGGACAGGACTTAAATCAGCCCCAGCATTTT

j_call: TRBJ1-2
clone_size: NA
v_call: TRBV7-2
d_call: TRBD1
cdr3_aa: CASSLNRGDYGYTF
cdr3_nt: TGTGCCAGCAGCTTAAACAGGGGGGACTATGGCTACACCTTC

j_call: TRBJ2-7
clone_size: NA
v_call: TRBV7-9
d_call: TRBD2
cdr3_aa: CASSSGREVNEQYF
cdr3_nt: TGTGCCAGCAGCTCGGGACGGGAGGTGAACGAGCAGTACTTC